The entry below describes one T cell receptor beta chain. Its target antigen remains unknown. Base qualities are missing; no much larger clone stands one base away. The collaborating institutions used their own protocols to collect whole blood in K2EDTA tubes. For TCRbeta analysis, collaborators shipped samples as frozen whole blood, isolated PBMCs, or DNA extracted from either of those sample types. CDR1 SGHRS and CDR2 YFSETQ are derived from the germline V gene. The CDR3 spans 20 residues, from the cysteine through the phenylalanine. The DNA shown is the 60-base CDR3, in frame from base 1. Trimmed from V: 0 bases; trimmed from J: 2 bases; junction bases lacking a gene match: 16. The data are from a study of blood T cell repertoires in COVID-19 (dated by TCRdb to the early 2020s). About the investigation overall: Samples covering the acute and convalescent phases of COVID-19 were provided by collaborators in the United States, Italy and Spain. The prospective study material was composed of cDNA or gDNA derived from T cells, B-cell-depleted T cells, or PBMCs. The repertoires were released in a freely available public database meant as a resource for research on the immune response to SARS-CoV-2. The samples were drawn from two sources: the first 160 participants of the ongoing ImmuneRACE study, and some 1,300 subjects contributed by 6 global collaborators. Deeply sampled blood TCRbeta repertoires from subjects exposed to, actively infected with, or recovered from COVID-19 were included in the dataset. Where HLA class I and class II types were available, the types were taken from metadata supplied by the sample provider, not from assay-based typing. Nearly every sample came with metadata listing a de-identified subject ID, COVID-19 status, age in years and sex.

The immunoSEQ Assay, a bias-controlled multiplex PCR, was used to amplify TCRbeta CDR3 regions from genomic DNA. The authors processed their data as follows. The number of nucleated cells in each sample was estimated by amplification of reference gene primers within the assay. To quantify the absolute abundance of each unique TCRbeta CDR3 rearrangement, sequence reads were collapsed and filtered. For each sample, productive Simpson clonality was calculated as the square root of Simpson's diversity index over productive rearrangements. TCRdb provides this immuneACCESS table in a form limited to in-frame rearrangements. Some clones are lacking; in checked studies, under half of them reflect an unresolved V gene, and why the rest are absent is not known. V, J and clone size derive from that table, while D and trimming were established from the DNA sequence. In all, the sample holds just over 200,000 clones, and approximately 90% of those were seen once. 5.5% to 7% of the sample lies in the top ten.

Findings and caveats that apply to the study as a whole: How much clinical and demographic metadata was included differed by source and by participant, and the metadata was provided uncurated.

The TCR originated in an elderly man with acute or convalescent COVID-19. The sequenced sample was peripheral blood. Recombination connected TRBV5-1 to TRBJ2-3, with 9 middle bases fitting TRBD2. The DNA is TGCGCCAGCAGCTTGGGGCAGAGAAGGCCGACTAGCGGATCCACAGATACGCAGTATTTT. It codes for CASSLGQRRPTSGSTDTQYF.